The present T cell receptor beta chain was sequenced within a study of control samples from healthy donors and cancer patients. This CDR3 contains 13 residues. Germline CDR1 MDHEN, CDR2 SYDVKM. Trimming cost V 5 bases and J 8 bases, with 14 bases left between them. TCRdb's copy holds only in-frame clones and misses some; the assay was immunoSEQ multiplex PCR. The sample lists about 55,000 clones, 88% occurring once. The sequencing sample was made of blood. The TCR was taken from a man aged 45-65 years in good health. The chain employs TRBV28 and TRBJ2-3; TRBD2 might be the D (6 bases). CDR3 in DNA: TGTGCCAGCAGTCCCTATTGGGGAGGTACGCAGTATTTT. The encoded protein is CASSPYWGGTQYF.